A single sample is the source of the 30 T cell receptor beta chains below, sequenced in a study of Ad26.COV2.S vaccination and SARS-CoV-2 variants. The method was immunoSEQ multiplex PCR; TCRdb's version includes in-frame clones alone and lacks a portion of them. Of about 440,000 clones listed, around 91% are singletons. This sample's treatment: around 19 received Ad26.COV2.S at low or high dose, single or two shots; a few received placebo; per-sample allocation not given. The samples date from day 63 after the first vaccine or placebo injection. The material sequenced was peripheral blood, taken in a trial of Ad26.COV2.S vaccine versus placebo. The receptor set was obtained from a person between 18 and 65 years old who received the Ad26.COV2.S COVID-19 vaccine or a placebo.

The chain couples TRBV6-2 or TRBV6-3 to TRBJ2-2; 11 positions agree with TRBD2. The trim removed 2 bases at V and 3 bases at J, leaving 8 bases unmatched. The CDR3 loop spans 18 amino acids. In germline, CDR1 is MNHEY, CDR2 SVGEGT. CDR3 amino acids: CASSYRGLAGAHTGELFF. In DNA, the CDR3 is TGTGCCAGCAGTTACCGCGGACTAGCGGGCGCTCACACCGGGGAGCTGTTTTTT.

This clone has a single count. In DNA form, the CDR3 reads TGTGCCAGCAGCCCGTTAACAGGGGTCGGGTACAATGAGCAGTTCTTC. Amino acid sequence: CASSPLTGVGYNEQFF. The chain uses TRBV5-6 and TRBJ2-1, with 7 bases fitting TRBD1. The CDR3 loop spans 16 amino acids. Germline V gene lookup returns CDR1 SGHDT and CDR2 YYEEEE. With V trimmed by 4 bases and J by 4 bases, 11 bases remained unmatched.

The chain employs TRBV6-2 or TRBV6-3 and TRBJ2-4, with D perhaps TRBD2 (5 bases). The CDR3 is made up of 15 amino acids. Germline CDR1 and CDR2: MNHEY and SVGEGT. V was trimmed by 6 bases and J by 0 bases, leaving 12 bases between them. CDR3 nucleotides: TGTGCCAGCAGCCGTGACGGGGTAGCCAAAAACATTCAGTACTTC. Its translation is CASSRDGVAKNIQYF.

This chain uses TRBV11-2 with TRBJ2-7, with a possible D match to TRBD1 (5 bases). Trimming took 0 bases from V and 4 from J, leaving 10 bases between them. CDR1 is SGHAT and CDR2 is FQNNGV in the germline V gene. This CDR3 is 14 amino acids long. CDR3: CASSLDRAAYEQYF. CDR3 sequence (DNA): TGTGCCAGCAGCTTAGACAGGGCAGCGTACGAGCAGTACTTC.

CDR3 protein: CASRTGTGAYEQYF. DNA for the CDR3: TGTGCCAGCAGGACCGGGACAGGGGCCTACGAGCAGTACTTC. The chain is built from TRBV27 and TRBJ2-7; TRBD1 aligns across 10 bases. With 6 bases clipped from V and 2 bases from J, the junction kept 4 bases outside the gene matches. The CDR3 consists of 14 residues. Germline V gene sequence: CDR1 MNHEY, CDR2 SMNVEV (reference sequence).

The chain links TRBV9 to TRBJ2-1, with D perhaps TRBD1 (6 bases). CDR1 and CDR2 (germline): SGDLS, YYNGEE. V lost 3 bases, J lost 0 bases, and 16 bases lay in between. The CDR3 loop spans 17 amino acids. The CDR3 coding sequence is TGTGCCAGCAGCGCAACCTTACAGGGAAGCTCCTACAATGAGCAGTTCTTC. Encoded protein: CASSATLQGSSYNEQFF.

This rearrangement joins TRBV18 to TRBJ2-7, with 10 bases identical to TRBD1. The CDR3 runs 14 residues. V was pared by 3 bases and J by 3 bases, with 2 bases of the junction left unmatched. Germline V gene data show CDR1 as KGHSH and CDR2 as LQKENI. CDR3 DNA sequence: TGTGCCAGCTCACCTCGGACAGGGGGCTACGAGCAGTACTTC. Translating it yields CASSPRTGGYEQYF.

The gene calls are TRBV7-2 and TRBJ2-5; possible D gene TRBD2, 5 bases. CDR1 SGHTA and CDR2 FQGNSA come from the germline V gene. This CDR3 is built from 15 residues. The V gene lost 1 base and the J gene lost 5 bases, with 14 bases spanning the gap. The CDR3 region is CASSLGVPGVETQYF. The CDR3 nucleotides read TGTGCCAGCAGCTTAGGGGTCCCCGGGGTGGAGACCCAGTACTTC. Based on the CDR3 plus reference TRBV7-2 and TRBJ2-5, the full variable domain is GAGVSQSPSNKVTEKGKDVELRCDPISGHTALYWYRQSLGQGLEFLIYFQGNSAPDKSGLPSDRFSAERTGGSVSTLTIQRTQQEDSAVYLCASSLGVPGVETQYFGPGTRLLVL.

For this clone: The junction departs from germline at one end; a sequencing error may be responsible. The chain links TRBV7-7 to TRBJ2-5, with 12 bases lining up with TRBD1. Germline CDR1 and CDR2: SSHAT and FNYEAQ (reference sequence). The CDR3 sequence is 15 residues long. The DNA of the CDR3 is TGTGCTAGCAGCTCCGGGACAGGGGGCTCGGAGACCCAGTACTTC. Residues: CASSSGTGGSETQYF.

V gene TRBV7-8 combines with J gene TRBJ2-2; 11 bases map to TRBD2. The CDR3 sequence is 15 residues long. After removal of 4 bases from V and 6 bases from J, the junction contained 4 bases not matched to a gene. Germline values: CDR1 SGHVS, CDR2 FQNEAQ. CDR3 amino acids: CASSSPGLAAGELFF. DNA of the CDR3: TGTGCCAGCAGCTCCCCGGGACTAGCGGCCGGGGAGCTGTTTTTT.

The gene calls are TRBV7-9 and TRBJ2-7; D not certain. Trimming left V 2 bases short and J 0 bases short, with 8 bases between. Per the germline V gene, CDR1 is SEHNR and CDR2 is FQNEAQ (reference sequence). The CDR3 consists of 14 residues. This CDR3 is CASSLTPSSYEQYF. DNA of the CDR3: TGTGCCAGCAGCTTAACCCCTAGCTCCTACGAGCAGTACTTC.

The chain carries TRBV23-1 and TRBJ1-3, with D uncertain. TRBV23-1 has ORF status, its function being uncertain. V was pared by 2 bases and J by 0 bases, with 11 bases between. CDR3 size: 16 residues. CDR3 in amino acids: CASSQGKTDSGNTIYF. The DNA of the CDR3 is TGCGCCAGCAGTCAAGGTAAGACTGACTCTGGAAACACCATATATTTT.

V usage is TRBV28 and J usage is TRBJ1-6; 10 nucleotides agree with TRBD1. CDR1 is MDHEN, CDR2 SYDVKM, per germline. Trimming at V came to 10 bases and at J to 13 bases, leaving 10 bases not matched to a gene. The CDR3 runs 13 residues. CDR3 protein: CATAGQGTPPLHF. CDR3 nucleotides: TGTGCCACCGCGGGACAGGGGACCCCCCCCCTCCACTTT.

The V call is TRBV18, the J call TRBJ2-5; D is tentatively TRBD1 or TRBD2 (6 bases each). With 6 bases removed from V and 3 bases from J, the gap between germline ends came to 11 bases. This CDR3 has 13 residues. Germline V gene sequence: CDR1 KGHSH, CDR2 LQKENI. The CDR3 here is CASSGGTEETQYF. As DNA, the CDR3 is TGTGCCAGCTCCGGGGGCACTGAAGAGACCCAGTACTTC.

This clone was observed once. This sequence joins TRBV7-6 and TRBJ2-3, with 11 bases that match TRBD2. Trimming at V came to 6 bases and at J to 0 bases, leaving 8 bases not matched to a gene. The V gene's germline CDR1 is SGHVS and CDR2 FNYEAQ. This CDR3 is built from 17 residues. The chain's CDR3 is CASSPSRLAGSTDTQYF. The DNA for the CDR3 is TGTGCCAGCAGTCCTAGCCGACTAGCGGGAAGCACAGATACGCAGTATTTT. The variable domain in full, with the rest retrieved from reference TRBV7-6 and TRBJ2-3, is GAGVSQSPRYKVTKRGQDVALRCDPISGHVSLYWYRQALGQGPEFLTYFNYEAQQDKSGLPNDRFSAERPEGSISTLTIQRTEQRDSAMYRCASSPSRLAGSTDTQYFGPGTRLTVL.

The V gene is TRBV5-1, the J gene TRBJ2-1; 13 bases map to TRBD2. CDR1 is SGHRS, CDR2 YFSETQ, per germline. This CDR3 is built from 21 residues. The V gene end was trimmed by 5 bases and the J gene end by 6 bases; junction bases not matched to a gene: 23. The CDR3 region has the DNA TGCGCCAGCAGACAAGGGGGACTAGCGGGACTTACTACGGGGCCAATCAATGAGCAGTTCTTC. It translates to CASRQGGLAGLTTGPINEQFF.

V gene TRBV19 combines with J gene TRBJ1-1; 7 bases map to TRBD1. There are 14 residues in the CDR3. CDR1 LNHDA and CDR2 SQIVND come from the germline V gene (reference sequence). V shed 6 bases, J shed 5 bases, and the junction held 9 bases outside the gene matches. DNA of the CDR3: TGTGCCAGTAGGACCGGGACAGAGGGGACTGAAGCTTTCTTT. It encodes CASRTGTEGTEAFF.

This chain connects TRBV29-1 to TRBJ2-7, with D perhaps TRBD1 or TRBD2 (6 bases each). V lost 8 bases to trimming and J lost 5 bases, with 10 bases between them. This CDR3 spans 10 amino acids. Germline V gene lookup returns CDR1 SQVTM and CDR2 ANQGSEA. The CDR3 DNA reads as TGCAGCACCGGGGGCGACGAGCAGTACTTC. Translated: CSTGGDEQYF.

J is TRBJ1-3 and V is TRBV12-5, with D perhaps TRBD1 (6 bases). The CDR3 has 12 amino acids. Germline V lookup: CDR1 LGHNT, CDR2 FRNRAP. Trimming removed 7 bases from V and 5 bases from J, with 9 bases in between. The CDR3 region is CASAQGRNTIYF. DNA for the CDR3: TGTGCTAGTGCACAGGGAAGAAACACCATATATTTT.

This clone has more than one count but fewer than ten. CDR3 protein: CATSGTGDRAKDQPQHF. In nucleotides, the CDR3 is TGTGCCACCAGTGGCACGGGGGACAGGGCTAAAGATCAGCCCCAGCATTTT. V gene TRBV24-1 combines with J gene TRBJ1-5; TRBD1 matches at 9 bases. There are 17 residues in the CDR3. J was trimmed by 5 bases and V by 5 bases; bases with no gene match: 12. CDR1 is KGHDR and CDR2 is SFDVKD in the germline V gene.

V usage is TRBV9 and J usage is TRBJ1-1, with D possibly matching TRBD1 (5 bases). Deletions cut 4 bases from V and 1 base from J, with 8 bases between. Looked up from germline, CDR1 is SGDLS and CDR2 is YYNGEE. The CDR3 is 13 residues long. The CDR3 nucleotides read TGTGCCAGCAGCTCGGGACCGAACACTGAAGCTTTCTTT. Protein product: CASSSGPNTEAFF.

A single count supports this clone. The chain is built from TRBV30 and TRBJ2-7, with 10 positions matching TRBD2. CDR1 is GTSNPN and CDR2 is SVGIG in the germline V gene (reference sequence). V shed 2 bases, J shed 0 bases, and the junction held 10 bases outside the gene matches. This CDR3 has 17 amino acids. CDR3 coding DNA: TGTGCCTGGAGTTCTCTAAGGGGACTAGCGTTCTCCTACGAGCAGTACTTC. The encoded protein is CAWSSLRGLAFSYEQYF.

The chain carries TRBV7-8 and TRBJ2-2; D remains unclear. Trimming took off 1 base at V and 4 bases at J, with 10 bases between the two ends. CDR1 is SGHVS, CDR2 FQNEAQ, per germline. The CDR3 loop spans 15 amino acids. As DNA, the CDR3 is TGTGCCAGCAGCTTAGAGGTAGTAAGCACCGGGGAGCTGTTTTTT. This gives the protein CASSLEVVSTGELFF. The complete variable domain, with remaining parts taken from reference TRBV7-8 and TRBJ2-2, reads GAGVSQSPRYKVAKRGQDVALRCDPISGHVSLFWYQQALGQGPEFLTYFQNEAQLDKSGLPSDRFFAERPEGSVSTLKIQRTQQEDSAVYLCASSLEVVSTGELFFGEGSRLTVL.

V usage is TRBV5-1 and J usage is TRBJ1-3; D is ambiguous. This CDR3 region has 13 residues. The germline V gene encodes CDR1 SGHRS and CDR2 YFSETQ. V lost 5 bases, J lost 2 bases, and 8 bases lay in between. CDR3 sequence (DNA): TGCGCCAGCAGTGAGGGAGCTGGAAACACCATATATTTT. Its protein product is CASSEGAGNTIYF.

The sample holds one count of this clone. In nucleotides, the CDR3 is TGTGCCAGCAGCCCAGCCCATGGGACAGATACGCAGTATTTT. Amino acids: CASSPAHGTDTQYF. V usage is TRBV3-1 (or the pseudogene TRBV3-2) and J usage is TRBJ2-3; D call uncertain. The CDR3 has 14 amino acids. Germline values: CDR1 LGHDT, CDR2 YNNKEL (reference sequence). Deletions cut 4 bases from V and 3 bases from J, with 11 bases between.

The chain links TRBV9 to TRBJ2-3, with D maybe TRBD2 (7 bases). Germline loops: CDR1 SGDLS, CDR2 YYNGEE. The CDR3 has 16 amino acids. Trimming removed 4 bases at V and 2 bases at J, with 17 bases between. DNA of the CDR3: TGTGCCAGCAGCCTAGGGGGGGCTCGCATCACAGATACGCAGTATTTT. It codes for CASSLGGARITDTQYF.

The chain links TRBV6-4 to TRBJ2-3; 7 bases are shared with TRBD2. There are 15 residues in the CDR3. Germline assignment: CDR1 MRHNA and CDR2 SNTAGT. Unmatched junction bases numbered 3, after V lost 3 bases and J lost 0 bases. Here the CDR3 reads CASSEGRASTDTQYF. CDR3 DNA sequence: TGTGCCAGCAGTGAGGGGAGGGCTAGCACAGATACGCAGTATTTT.

The genes are TRBV3-1 (or the pseudogene TRBV3-2) and TRBJ2-5; either TRBD1 or TRBD2 may supply D (5 bases each). Germline V gene sequence: CDR1 LGHDT, CDR2 YNNKEL (reference sequence). Trimming shortened V by 0 bases and J by 5 bases, and 25 bases separated the two germline ends. The CDR3 contains 19 residues. This chain's CDR3 is CASSQDGGIMGGRRETQYF. The CDR3 DNA is TGTGCCAGCAGCCAAGATGGGGGTATTATGGGCGGAAGGCGGGAGACCCAGTACTTC.

V usage is TRBV28 and J usage is TRBJ2-2, with a tentative D call TRBD2 (5 bases). V gave up 3 bases and J gave up 5 bases, with 16 bases separating them. CDR1 is MDHEN, CDR2 SYDVKM, per germline. The CDR3 contains 16 residues. CDR3: CASSFQRVGITGELFF. The CDR3 DNA reads TGTGCCAGCAGTTTTCAGAGGGTTGGGATAACCGGGGAGCTGTTTTTT.

The chain employs TRBV6-4 and TRBJ1-5; 10 bases are shared with TRBD1. The ends lost 8 bases at V and 1 base at J; junction bases unmatched: 5. CDR1 MRHNA and CDR2 SNTAGT come from the germline V gene. This CDR3 comprises 15 residues. This CDR3 reads CASDRGQWSNQPQHF. In DNA form, the CDR3 reads TGTGCCAGCGACAGGGGGCAGTGGAGCAATCAGCCCCAGCATTTT.